The 6 T cell receptor beta chains below all came from one sample that was sequenced in a study of blood T cell repertoires in COVID-19. The table came from immunoSEQ multiplex PCR; TCRdb's copy has only in-frame clones and leaves some out. The sample comprises a few hundred thousand clones, roughly 87% of which are singletons, and roughly 0.8% rests with the top ten. Sequencing used peripheral blood. The receptor source for this set is a woman between 25 and 40 years old with acute or convalescent COVID-19.

The chain uses TRBV24-1 and TRBJ2-1; D unresolved. The CDR3 has 15 residues. The germline V gene encodes CDR1 KGHDR and CDR2 SFDVKD. V gave up 2 bases and J gave up 4 bases, with 11 bases separating them. CDR3 nucleotide sequence: TGTGCCACCAGTGATTCGTCCTGGCAATACAATGAGCAGTTCTTC. Protein sequence: CATSDSSWQYNEQFF.

V gene TRBV3-1 (or the pseudogene TRBV3-2) combines with J gene TRBJ1-5, with TRBD1 matching 8 bases. The CDR3 extends over 12 amino acids. In germline, CDR1 is LGHDT, CDR2 YNNKEL (reference sequence). V lost 10 bases and J lost 5; bases outside the gene matches: 4. CDR3 sequence: CATGTGDQPQHF. CDR3 coding DNA: TGTGCCACGGGGACAGGCGATCAGCCCCAGCATTTT.

The chain employs TRBV7-8 and TRBJ2-7, with no clear D. The CDR3 runs to 12 residues. Germline-derived CDR1 and CDR2 are SGHVS and FQNEAQ. Trimming stripped 5 bases from V and 3 bases from J, with 8 bases between. The CDR3 DNA follows: TGTGCCAGCAGCCTGCGTGGCTACGAGCAGTACTTC. It is translated as CASSLRGYEQYF.

The chain carries TRBV7-8 and TRBJ2-7, with 8 bases fitting TRBD2. After removal of 5 bases from V and 6 bases from J, the junction contained 15 bases not matched to a gene. The CDR3 extends over 16 amino acids. CDR1 and CDR2 from the germline V gene are SGHVS and FQNEAQ. The CDR3 spells CASSPLSGTSGVEQYF. CDR3 sequence (DNA): TGTGCCAGCAGCCCTCTGTCGGGGACTAGTGGGGTCGAGCAGTACTTC.

This chain uses TRBV6-2 or TRBV6-3 with TRBJ2-7; D possibly corresponds to TRBD2 (5 bases). Germline CDR1 is MNHEY and CDR2 is SVGEGT. V was shortened by 5 bases and J by 2 bases, with 10 bases between the two germline ends. This CDR3 comprises 13 residues. Here the CDR3 DNA reads TGTGCCAGCAGTCTAGAAGCGGCCTACGAGCAGTACTTC. Translating it yields CASSLEAAYEQYF.

V usage is TRBV9 and J usage is TRBJ2-3; maybe TRBD1 (6 bases). From germline, CDR1 is SGDLS and CDR2 YYNGEE. This CDR3 spans 14 amino acids. V dropped 4 bases and J dropped 5 bases, with 14 bases sitting between them. CDR3 amino acids: CASSSGVGLDTQYF. Here the CDR3 DNA reads TGTGCCAGCAGCTCAGGGGTGGGTTTAGATACGCAGTATTTT.